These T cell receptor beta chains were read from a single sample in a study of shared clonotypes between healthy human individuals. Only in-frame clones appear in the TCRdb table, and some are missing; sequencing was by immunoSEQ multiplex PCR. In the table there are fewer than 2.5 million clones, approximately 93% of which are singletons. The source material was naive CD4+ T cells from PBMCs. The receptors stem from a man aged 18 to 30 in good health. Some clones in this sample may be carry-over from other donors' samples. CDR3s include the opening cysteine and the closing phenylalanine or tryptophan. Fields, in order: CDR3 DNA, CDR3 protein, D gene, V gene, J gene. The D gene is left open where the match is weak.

cdr3_nt: TGTGCCAGCAGCTTGGGGCCCTTTGGCAGCAATCAGCCCCAGCATTTT; cdr3_aa: CASSLGPFGSNQPQHF; d_call: NA; v_call: TRBV5-4; j_call: TRBJ1-5
cdr3_nt: TGTGCCACCAGCCCATCCGGGGCAACTAATGAAAAACTGTTTTTT; cdr3_aa: CATSPSGATNEKLFF; d_call: NA; v_call: TRBV15; j_call: TRBJ1-4
cdr3_nt: TGTGCCAGCAGCTTGGTCACGTCTAGCGGGCCCGAGGGCAATGAGCAGTTCTTC; cdr3_aa: CASSLVTSSGPEGNEQFF; d_call: TRBD2; v_call: TRBV5-5; j_call: TRBJ2-1
cdr3_nt: TGTGCCAGCAATCTTAAGGGGGGCGATTACGAGCAGTACTTC; cdr3_aa: CASNLKGGDYEQYF; d_call: NA; v_call: TRBV27; j_call: TRBJ2-7
cdr3_nt: TGTGCCAGCACTCAGCCAGGGGGCCGCTCGCCGCACTACACCTTC; cdr3_aa: CASTQPGGRSPHYTF; d_call: TRBD1; v_call: TRBV6-5; j_call: TRBJ1-2
cdr3_nt: TGTGCCAGCAGCTCAACAGGGGCCCCAGAGACCCAGTACTTC; cdr3_aa: CASSSTGAPETQYF; d_call: TRBD1; v_call: TRBV7-9; j_call: TRBJ2-5
cdr3_nt: TGTGCCTGGAGTGCTCCTCTGGGCAGGTACTCCTACGAGCAGTACTTC; cdr3_aa: CAWSAPLGRYSYEQYF; d_call: NA; v_call: TRBV30; j_call: TRBJ2-7
cdr3_nt: TGTGCCAGCAGCTTCTCAGGGGGGTTTGACTATGGCTACACCTTC; cdr3_aa: CASSFSGGFDYGYTF; d_call: TRBD1; v_call: TRBV5-5; j_call: TRBJ1-2
cdr3_nt: TGTGCCAGCAGCCCAGTTTCGGCGAACACTGAAGCTTTCTTT; cdr3_aa: CASSPVSANTEAFF; d_call: NA; v_call: TRBV9; j_call: TRBJ1-1
cdr3_nt: TGTGCCAGCAGCTTAATGCCGGGGACAAATGAAAAACTGTTTTTT; cdr3_aa: CASSLMPGTNEKLFF; d_call: NA; v_call: TRBV7-6; j_call: TRBJ1-4
cdr3_nt: TGTGCCAGTAGTATGCACGGGACAGAGCAAGAGACCCAGTACTTC; cdr3_aa: CASSMHGTEQETQYF; d_call: TRBD1; v_call: TRBV19; j_call: TRBJ2-5
cdr3_nt: TGTGCCAGCAGCGGGGACGGCCCGAGGGGCGCTTTCTTT; cdr3_aa: CASSGDGPRGAFF; d_call: NA; v_call: TRBV9; j_call: TRBJ1-1